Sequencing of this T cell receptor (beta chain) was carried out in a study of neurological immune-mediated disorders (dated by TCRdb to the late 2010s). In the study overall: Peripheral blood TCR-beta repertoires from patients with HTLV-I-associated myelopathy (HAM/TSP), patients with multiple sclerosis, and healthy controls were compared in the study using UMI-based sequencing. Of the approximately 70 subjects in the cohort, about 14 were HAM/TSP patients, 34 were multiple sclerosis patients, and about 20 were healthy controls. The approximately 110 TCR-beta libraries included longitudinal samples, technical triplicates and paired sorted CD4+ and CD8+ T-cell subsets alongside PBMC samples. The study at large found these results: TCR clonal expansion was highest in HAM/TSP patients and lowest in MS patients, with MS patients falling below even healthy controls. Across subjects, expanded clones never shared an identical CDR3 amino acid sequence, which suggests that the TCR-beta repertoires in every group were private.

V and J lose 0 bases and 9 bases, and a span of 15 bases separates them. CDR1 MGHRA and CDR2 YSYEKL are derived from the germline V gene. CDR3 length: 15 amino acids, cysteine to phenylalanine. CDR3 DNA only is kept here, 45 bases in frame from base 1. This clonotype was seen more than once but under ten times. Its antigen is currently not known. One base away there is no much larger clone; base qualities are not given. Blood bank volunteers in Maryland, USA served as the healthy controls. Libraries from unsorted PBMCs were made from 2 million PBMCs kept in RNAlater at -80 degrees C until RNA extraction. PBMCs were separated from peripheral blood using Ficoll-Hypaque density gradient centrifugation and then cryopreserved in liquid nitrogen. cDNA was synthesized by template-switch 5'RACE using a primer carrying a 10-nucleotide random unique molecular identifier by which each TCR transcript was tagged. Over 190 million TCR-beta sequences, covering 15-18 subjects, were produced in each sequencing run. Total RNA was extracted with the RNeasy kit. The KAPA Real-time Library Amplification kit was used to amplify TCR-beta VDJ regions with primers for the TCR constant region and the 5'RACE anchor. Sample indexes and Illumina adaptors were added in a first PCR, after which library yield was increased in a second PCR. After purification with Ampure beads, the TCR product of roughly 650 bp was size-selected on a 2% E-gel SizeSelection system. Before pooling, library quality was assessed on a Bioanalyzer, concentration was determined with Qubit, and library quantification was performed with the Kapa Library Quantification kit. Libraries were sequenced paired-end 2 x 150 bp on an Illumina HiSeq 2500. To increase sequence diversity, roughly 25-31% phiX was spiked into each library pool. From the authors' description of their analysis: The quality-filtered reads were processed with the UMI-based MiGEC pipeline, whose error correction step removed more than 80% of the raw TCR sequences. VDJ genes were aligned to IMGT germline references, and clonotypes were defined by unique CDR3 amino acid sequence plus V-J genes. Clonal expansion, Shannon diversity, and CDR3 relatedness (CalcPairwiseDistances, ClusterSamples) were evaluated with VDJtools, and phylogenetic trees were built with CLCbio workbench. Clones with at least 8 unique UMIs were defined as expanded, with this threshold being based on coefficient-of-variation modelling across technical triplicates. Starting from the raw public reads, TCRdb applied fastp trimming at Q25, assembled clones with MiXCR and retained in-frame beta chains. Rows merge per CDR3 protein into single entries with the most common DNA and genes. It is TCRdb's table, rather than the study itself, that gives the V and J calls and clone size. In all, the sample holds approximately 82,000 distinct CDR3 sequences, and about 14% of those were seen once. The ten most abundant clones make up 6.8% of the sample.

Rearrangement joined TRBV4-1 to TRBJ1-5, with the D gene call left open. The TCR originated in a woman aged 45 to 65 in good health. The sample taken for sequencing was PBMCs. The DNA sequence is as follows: TGCGCCAGCAGCCAAGAAGAGAGGACTAAGGGGCCCCAGCATTTT. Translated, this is CASSQEERTKGPQHF.